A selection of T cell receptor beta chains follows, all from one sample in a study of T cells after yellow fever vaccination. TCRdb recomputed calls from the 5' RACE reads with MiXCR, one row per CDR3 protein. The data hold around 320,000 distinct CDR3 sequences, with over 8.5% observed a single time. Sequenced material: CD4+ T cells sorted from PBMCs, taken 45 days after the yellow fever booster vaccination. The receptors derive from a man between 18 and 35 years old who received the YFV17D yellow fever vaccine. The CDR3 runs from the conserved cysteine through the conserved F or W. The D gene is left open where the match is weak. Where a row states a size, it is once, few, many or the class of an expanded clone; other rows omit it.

CDR3: CASSSPAIWNEQFF
DNA: TGTGCCAGCAGCTCACCCGCCATCTGGAATGAGCAGTTCTTC
V: TRBV7-8
J: TRBJ2-1
size: few
D: -

CDR3: CASSPARGGTGELFF
DNA: TGTGCCAGCAGCCCGGCCCGGGGGGGCACCGGGGAGCTGTTTTTT
V: TRBV7-2
J: TRBJ2-2
size: -
D: TRBD2

CDR3: CASSHVPSSSGNEQFF
DNA: TGTGCCAGCAGCCATGTTCCTTCATCTAGCGGCAATGAGCAGTTCTTC
V: TRBV7-2
J: TRBJ2-1
size: -
D: TRBD2

CDR3: CASSLSGTGGSPLHF
DNA: TGCGCCAGCAGCTTGTCCGGGACAGGCGGATCACCCCTCCACTTT
V: TRBV5-1
J: TRBJ1-6
size: many
D: TRBD1

CDR3: CASSPRDTNQPQHF
DNA: TGCGCCAGCAGCCCCCGGGACACCAATCAGCCCCAGCATTTT
V: TRBV4-1
J: TRBJ1-5
size: few
D: -

CDR3: CASSVDWNTGELFF
DNA: TGTGCCAGCAGCGTAGATTGGAACACCGGGGAGCTGTTTTTT
V: TRBV9
J: TRBJ2-2
size: -
D: -

CDR3: CASSRGTSGDTQYF
DNA: TGTGCCAGCAGCCGAGGGACTAGCGGGGATACGCAGTATTTT
V: TRBV7-3
J: TRBJ2-3
size: many
D: TRBD2

CDR3: CASSAALAGIYNEQFF
DNA: TGTGCCAGCAGCGCTGCTCTAGCGGGTATTTACAATGAGCAGTTCTTC
V: TRBV7-8
J: TRBJ2-1
size: -
D: TRBD2

CDR3: CASRPSELHTDTQYF
DNA: TGTGCCAGCAGGCCGAGCGAGCTACACACAGATACGCAGTATTTT
V: TRBV6-6
J: TRBJ2-3
size: -
D: -

CDR3: CASSQGTTYNEQFF
DNA: TGTGCCAGCAGCCAAGGGACTACCTACAATGAGCAGTTCTTC
V: TRBV7-3
J: TRBJ2-1
size: -
D: TRBD2

CDR3: CASQQGSFNTEAFF
DNA: TGTGCCAGCCAACAGGGGTCGTTTAACACTGAAGCTTTCTTT
V: TRBV3-1
J: TRBJ1-1
size: -
D: TRBD1

CDR3: CASGGGPQDTQYF
DNA: TGTGCCAGCGGCGGGGGGCCGCAAGATACGCAGTATTTT
V: TRBV6-4
J: TRBJ2-3
size: few
D: TRBD2

CDR3: CASSYRPGTGSGYTF
DNA: TGTGCCAGCAGTTACCGTCCCGGGACAGGTTCCGGCTACACCTTC
V: TRBV6-5
J: TRBJ1-2
size: -
D: TRBD1